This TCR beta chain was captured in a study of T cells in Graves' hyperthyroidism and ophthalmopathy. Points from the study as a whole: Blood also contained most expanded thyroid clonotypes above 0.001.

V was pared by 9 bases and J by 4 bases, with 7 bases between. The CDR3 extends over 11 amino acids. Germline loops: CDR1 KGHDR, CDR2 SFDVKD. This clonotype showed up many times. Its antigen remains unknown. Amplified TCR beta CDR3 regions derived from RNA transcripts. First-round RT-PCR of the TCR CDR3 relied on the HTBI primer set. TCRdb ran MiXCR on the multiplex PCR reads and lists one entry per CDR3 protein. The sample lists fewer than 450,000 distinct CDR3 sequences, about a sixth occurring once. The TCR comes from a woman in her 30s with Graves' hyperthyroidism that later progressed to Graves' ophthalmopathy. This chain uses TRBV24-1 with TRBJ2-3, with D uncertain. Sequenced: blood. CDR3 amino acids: CATSRADTQYF. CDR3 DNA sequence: TGTGCCACCTCAAGGGCAGATACGCAGTATTTT.